The 19 T cell receptor beta chains listed next were all sequenced from one sample in a study of OX40 agonist ivuxolimab in advanced cancers. This table comes from immunoSEQ multiplex PCR, and its TCRdb copy is limited to in-frame clones, with some not included. The top ten clones hold roughly 1.1% of a sample with roughly 48,000 clones, roughly 84% of them seen once. Source: CD4+ or CD8+ T cells sorted from blood, taken in a trial of the OX40 agonist ivuxolimab. The receptors come from an adult with an advanced solid tumor such as melanoma, head and neck, liver or kidney cancer.

V is TRBV7-2 and J is TRBJ2-3; the match to TRBD2 covers 9 bases. This CDR3 has 15 residues. Per the germline V gene, CDR1 is SGHTA and CDR2 is FQGNSA. Germline trimming cut 3 bases from V and 6 bases from J; bases unmatched to any gene: 7. The DNA for the CDR3 is TGTGCCAGCAGCTTGCGAAAGCGGGGGGCCGATACGCAGTATTTT. It is translated as CASSLRKRGADTQYF.

The V gene is TRBV5-6, the J gene TRBJ2-7; no reliable D call. Germline CDR1 is SGHDT and CDR2 is YYEEEE. V was trimmed by 0 bases and J by 5 bases, leaving 3 bases between them. The CDR3 has 11 residues. In nucleotides, the CDR3 is TGTGCCAGCAGCTTGGGTAACGAGCAGTACTTC. Its translation is CASSLGNEQYF.

The V gene is TRBV4-1, the J gene TRBJ1-6, with 7 bases fitting TRBD1. Germline trimming cut 1 base from V and 8 bases from J; bases unmatched to any gene: 14. The CDR3 spans 18 residues. Germline CDR1 MGHRA, CDR2 YSYEKL. Here the CDR3 reads CASSQGRGLTGRDSPLHF. CDR3 bases: TGCGCCAGCAGCCAAGGTCGAGGGCTGACAGGGAGGGATTCACCCCTCCACTTT.

The rearrangement links TRBV27 to TRBJ2-3; D uncertain. From germline, CDR1 is MNHEY and CDR2 SMNVEV (reference sequence). The CDR3 is 11 residues long. The V end was cut by 5 bases, the J end by 7 bases, with 7 bases between. The CDR3 region has the DNA TGTGCCAGCAGTGCCTACCATACGCAGTATTTT. Amino acid sequence: CASSAYHTQYF.

The V gene is TRBV19, the J gene TRBJ2-7; D is uncertain. V lost 1 base to trimming and J lost 2 bases, with 12 bases between them. Germline V CDR1 and CDR2: LNHDA, SQIVND (reference sequence). The CDR3 totals 15 residues. The CDR3 protein is CASSIGQSIPYEQYF. DNA for the CDR3: TGTGCCAGTAGTATAGGTCAGAGCATACCCTACGAGCAGTACTTC. Drawing the rest from reference TRBV19 and TRBJ2-7, the complete variable domain is DGGITQSPKYLFRKEGQNVTLSCEQNLNHDAMYWYRQDPGQGLRLIYYSQIVNDFQKGDIAEGYSVSREKKESFPLTVTSAQKNPTAFYLCASSIGQSIPYEQYFGPGTRLTVT.

This clone came up a few times. The chain combines TRBV4-1 with TRBJ1-1; no clear D gene. CDR1 and CDR2 (germline): MGHRA, YSYEKL. CDR3 size: 16 residues. Trimming removed 4 bases at V and 6 bases at J, with 21 bases between. This CDR3 is CASSPRQILARPEAFF. The CDR3 DNA reads TGCGCCAGCAGCCCCAGACAAATATTAGCCCGACCTGAAGCTTTCTTT.

This clone was counted a single time. The chain links TRBV11-2 to TRBJ2-5; maybe TRBD2 (5 bases). The V gene lost 1 base and the J gene lost 5 bases, with 11 bases spanning the gap. Germline V gene lookup returns CDR1 SGHAT and CDR2 FQNNGV. This CDR3 spans 14 amino acids. CDR3 protein: CASSLGLTFETQYF. The CDR3 DNA reads TGTGCCAGCAGCTTAGGACTAACCTTCGAGACCCAGTACTTC.

The rearrangement links TRBV29-1 to TRBJ2-5; no clear D gene. The germline V and J ends were trimmed by 5 bases and 5 bases, with 15 bases remaining between them. From germline, CDR1 is SQVTM and CDR2 ANQGSEA. The CDR3 runs 13 residues. CDR3 protein: CSVIRDQFETQYF. The CDR3 DNA follows: TGCAGCGTTATCCGCGACCAATTTGAGACCCAGTACTTC.

This clone was recorded a few times. The chain is built from TRBV6-6 and TRBJ2-5, with TRBD1 identical over 9 bases. The germline gives CDR1 MNHNY, CDR2 SVGAGI (reference sequence). After removal of 2 bases from V and 5 bases from J, the junction contained 0 bases not matched to a gene. There are 13 residues in the CDR3. Here the CDR3 DNA reads TGTGCCAGCAGTTACGGGACAGGGGAGACCCAGTACTTC. It encodes CASSYGTGETQYF.

V gene TRBV9 combines with J gene TRBJ1-2; D is perhaps TRBD1 (5 bases). Germline V gives CDR1 SGDLS, CDR2 YYNGEE. V was trimmed by 4 bases and J by 2 bases, leaving 15 bases between them. The CDR3 length is 15 residues. Here the CDR3 DNA reads TGTGCCAGCAGCCCGGGGCCCGACAAGAACTATGGCTACACCTTC. This gives the protein CASSPGPDKNYGYTF.

The J gene is TRBJ2-1, the V gene TRBV30; 8 bases are shared with TRBD2. This CDR3 is 14 amino acids long. Per the germline V gene, CDR1 is GTSNPN and CDR2 is SVGIG (reference sequence). The V and J ends lost 4 bases and 3 bases, in that order; junction bases with no gene match: 5. The CDR3 bases are TGTGCCTGGACAACTAGCGGCCTCTACAATGAGCAGTTCTTC. Residues: CAWTTSGLYNEQFF. Filled out from reference TRBV30 and TRBJ2-1, the complete variable domain reads SQTIHQWPATLVQPVGSPLSLECTVEGTSNPNLYWYRQAAGRGLQLLFYSVGIGQISSEVPQNLSASRPQDRQFILSSKKLLLSDSGFYLCAWTTSGLYNEQFFGPGTRLTVL.

The rearrangement links TRBV21-1 to TRBJ1-5; the DNA was not compared with TRBD1, the D call given in the table. TRBV21-1 is described as a pseudogene. The CDR3 has 13 amino acids. The CDR3 region has the DNA TGTGCCAGCATCACAGCCCAGAATCAGCCCCAGCATTTT. Translating it yields CASITAQNQPQHF.

This chain connects TRBV7-2 to TRBJ2-2, with a weak D call TRBD2 (5 bases). Germline V lookup: CDR1 SGHTA, CDR2 FQGNSA. CDR3 length: 16 amino acids. V was trimmed by 5 bases and J by 1 base, leaving 14 bases between them. In DNA form, the CDR3 reads TGTGCCAGCAGCCCCCGGTGGGCGGGGAACACCGGGGAGCTGTTTTTT. It translates to CASSPRWAGNTGELFF.

This chain connects TRBV7-8 to TRBJ2-2; TRBD2 might be the D (6 bases). The CDR3 length is 15 residues. The ends were cut back, 1 base at V and 6 bases at J, with 12 bases in the middle. Germline loops: CDR1 SGHVS, CDR2 FQNEAQ. Here the CDR3 DNA reads TGTGCCAGCAGCTTAGACGGCGGGGTATCCGGGGAGCTGTTTTTT. This sequence encodes CASSLDGGVSGELFF.

This rearrangement joins TRBV10-3 to TRBJ2-3, with 14 nucleotides matching TRBD2. CDR3 length equals 17 residues. CDR1 and CDR2 (germline): ENHRY, SYGVKD. The V segment lost 6 bases and the J segment 5 bases; nucleotides outside the gene matches: 10. The CDR3 spells CAISGLAGGGGGDTQYF. The CDR3 DNA reads as TGTGCCATCAGCGGACTAGCGGGAGGTGGCGGTGGAGATACGCAGTATTTT.

The genes are TRBV4-1 and TRBJ2-1; D might be TRBD1 (5 bases). CDR3 size: 16 residues. Trimming cost V 3 bases and J 5 bases, with 17 bases left between them. The V gene's germline CDR1 is MGHRA and CDR2 YSYEKL. The DNA for the CDR3 is TGCGCCAGCAGCCACGACCCCAGGGTTAGGAACAATGAGCAGTTCTTC. It translates to CASSHDPRVRNNEQFF.

The CDR3, as DNA: TGTGCCAGCAGCCCGCGGACTAATACCTACAATGAGCAGTTCTTC. Encoded protein: CASSPRTNTYNEQFF. The V and J genes are TRBV7-3 and TRBJ2-1; possible D gene TRBD2, 6 bases. The CDR3 has 15 residues. V lost 5 bases and J 2 bases, leaving 13 bases between the germline ends. From germline, CDR1 is SGHTA and CDR2 FQGTGA.

The sample holds a few counts of this clone. This chain's CDR3 is CASSPNGDRNEKLFF. The CDR3 bases are TGTGCCAGCTCACCCAACGGGGATCGGAATGAAAAACTGTTTTTT. The rearrangement uses TRBV18 and TRBJ1-4, with D hard to call. V gave up 3 bases and J gave up 5 bases, with 13 bases separating them. The CDR3 consists of 15 residues. Germline values: CDR1 KGHSH, CDR2 LQKENI.

The rearrangement uses TRBV6-5 and TRBJ1-5, with TRBD1 matching 7 bases. Unmatched junction bases numbered 6, after V lost 2 bases and J lost 8 bases. The germline V gene encodes CDR1 MNHEY and CDR2 SVGAGI. The CDR3 has 14 residues. CDR3 loop: CASSYGQDGEPQHF. CDR3 nucleotides: TGTGCCAGCAGTTACGGACAGGATGGCGAGCCCCAGCATTTT.